The T cell receptor beta chain under discussion was sequenced for a study of control samples from healthy donors and cancer patients. The CDR3 consists of 15 residues. V was shortened by 5 bases and J by 2 bases, with 13 bases between the two germline ends. The germline V gene encodes CDR1 GTSNPN and CDR2 SVGIG (reference sequence). TCRdb's copy holds only in-frame clones and misses some; the assay was immunoSEQ multiplex PCR. The table has around 250,000 clones, 82% seen once; the top ten hold 13%. The receptor comes from a woman in her sixties with lung cancer. The rearrangement links TRBV30 to TRBJ2-6; tentatively, D is TRBD1 (6 bases). Input material: PBMCs. CDR3 sequence: CAWGQGPAGANVLTF. The CDR3 region has the DNA TGTGCCTGGGGCCAGGGGCCCGCTGGGGCCAACGTCCTGACTTTC.